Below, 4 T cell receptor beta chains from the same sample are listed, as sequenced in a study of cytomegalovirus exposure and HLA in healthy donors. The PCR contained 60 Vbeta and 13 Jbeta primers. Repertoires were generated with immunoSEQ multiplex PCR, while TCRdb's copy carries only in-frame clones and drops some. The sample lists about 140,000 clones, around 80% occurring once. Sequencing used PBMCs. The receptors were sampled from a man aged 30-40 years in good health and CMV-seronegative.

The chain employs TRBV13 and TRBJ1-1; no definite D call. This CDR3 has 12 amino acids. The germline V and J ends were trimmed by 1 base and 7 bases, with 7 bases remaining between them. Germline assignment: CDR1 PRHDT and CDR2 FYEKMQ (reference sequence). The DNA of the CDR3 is TGTGCCAGCAGCTTAGCCAGGTATGAAGCTTTCTTT. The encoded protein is CASSLARYEAFF.

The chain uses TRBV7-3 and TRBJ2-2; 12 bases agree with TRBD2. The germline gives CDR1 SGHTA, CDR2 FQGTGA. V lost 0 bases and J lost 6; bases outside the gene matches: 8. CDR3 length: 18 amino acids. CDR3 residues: CASSLTSTSGSVAGELFF. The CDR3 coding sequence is TGTGCCAGCAGCTTAACCTCGACTAGCGGGAGTGTCGCCGGGGAGCTGTTTTTT.

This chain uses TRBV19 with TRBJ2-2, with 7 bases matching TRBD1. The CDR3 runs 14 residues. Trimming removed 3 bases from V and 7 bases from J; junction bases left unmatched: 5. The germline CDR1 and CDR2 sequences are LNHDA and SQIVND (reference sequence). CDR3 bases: TGTGCCAGTAGTATGGTGACAGGGATCGGGGAGCTGTTTTTT. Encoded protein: CASSMVTGIGELFF.

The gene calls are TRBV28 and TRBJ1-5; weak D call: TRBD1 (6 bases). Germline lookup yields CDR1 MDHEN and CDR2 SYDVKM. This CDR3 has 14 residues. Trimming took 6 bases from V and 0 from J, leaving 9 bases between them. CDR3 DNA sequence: TGTGCCAGCAGCGACAGGTATAGCAATCAGCCCCAGCATTTT. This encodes CASSDRYSNQPQHF.